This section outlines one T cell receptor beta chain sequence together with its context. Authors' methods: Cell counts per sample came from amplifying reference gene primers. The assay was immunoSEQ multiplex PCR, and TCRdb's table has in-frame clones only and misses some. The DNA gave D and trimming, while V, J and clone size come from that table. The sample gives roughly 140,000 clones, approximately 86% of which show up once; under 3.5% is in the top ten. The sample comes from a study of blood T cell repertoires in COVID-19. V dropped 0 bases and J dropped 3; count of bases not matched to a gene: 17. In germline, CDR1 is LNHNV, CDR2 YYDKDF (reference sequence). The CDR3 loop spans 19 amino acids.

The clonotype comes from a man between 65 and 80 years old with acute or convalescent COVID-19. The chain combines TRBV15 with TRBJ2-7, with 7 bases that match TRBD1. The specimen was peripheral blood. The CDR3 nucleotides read TGTGCCACCAGCAGAGATCCCCCTCTCCGGGACAGAATCCTCTACGAGCAGTACTTC. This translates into CATSRDPPLRDRILYEQYF.